Sequencing of this TCR beta chain was carried out in a study of PD-1 blockade in classical Hodgkin lymphoma. Some clones are missing from TCRdb's copy, which holds only in-frame ones; the method was immunoSEQ multiplex PCR. In the table there are 90,000 to 100,000 clones, roughly nine tenths of which are singletons. A single count supports this clone. What it binds is unknown. Exposure to brentuximab vedotin varied, and each patient had relapsed following autologous stem cell transplantation. The best responses consisted of complete response, partial response or progressive disease. Study-level results: The authors excluded patients who started nivolumab under 1 year after ASCT.

In germline, CDR1 is MDHEN, CDR2 SYDVKM. The CDR3 has 19 amino acids. The ends were cut back, 1 base at V and 6 bases at J, with 22 bases in the middle. The TCR sequence derives from a human donor with classical Hodgkin lymphoma. The rearrangement joins TRBV28 to TRBJ1-6; D possibly corresponds to TRBD1 (6 bases). The sequencing used peripheral blood mononuclear cells (PBMCs), collected before the second cycle of nivolumab. The CDR3 region has the DNA TGTGCCAGCAGTTTATTAAACCGGGACACGGAATGGACTAATTCACCCCTCCACTTT. Its protein product is CASSLLNRDTEWTNSPLHF.